This T cell receptor (beta chain) stems from a study of response to subunit inactivated influenza vaccine. CDR1 is KGHDR and CDR2 is SFDVKD in the germline V gene. Unmatched junction bases numbered 7, after V lost 5 bases and J lost 5 bases. This CDR3 comprises 16 residues. Worth noting for this clonotype: Its antigen is not known.

Study-wide results and caveats: Only a handful of new T cells, the authors suggested, are recruited with each seasonal influenza vaccination.

MiXCR, applied by TCRdb to the RT-PCR reads, yields one record per CDR3 protein. The sample holds roughly 790,000 distinct CDR3 sequences; 21% are singletons and the top ten take about 9.4%. The gene calls are TRBV24-1 and TRBJ2-2; 10 positions agree with TRBD1. Sequenced material: PBMCs from blood, taken roughly 5 days after vaccination. The clonotype originates from a man aged 50 or older who received an inactivated influenza vaccine. CDR3 region: CATSVSTGGITGELFF. The CDR3 DNA follows: TGTGCCACCAGTGTTTCGACAGGGGGCATAACCGGGGAGCTGTTTTTT.